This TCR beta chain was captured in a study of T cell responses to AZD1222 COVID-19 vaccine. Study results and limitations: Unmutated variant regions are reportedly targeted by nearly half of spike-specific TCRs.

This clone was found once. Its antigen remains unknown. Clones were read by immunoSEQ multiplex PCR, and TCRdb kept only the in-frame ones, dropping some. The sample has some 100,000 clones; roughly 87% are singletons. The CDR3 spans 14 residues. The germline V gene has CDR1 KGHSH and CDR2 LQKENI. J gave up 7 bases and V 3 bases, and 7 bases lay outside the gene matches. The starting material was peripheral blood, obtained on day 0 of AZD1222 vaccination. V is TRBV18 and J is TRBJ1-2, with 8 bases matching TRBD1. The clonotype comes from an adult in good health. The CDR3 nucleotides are TGTGCCAGCTCACCGGGACAGGACTCTGGTGGCTACACCTTC. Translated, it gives CASSPGQDSGGYTF.